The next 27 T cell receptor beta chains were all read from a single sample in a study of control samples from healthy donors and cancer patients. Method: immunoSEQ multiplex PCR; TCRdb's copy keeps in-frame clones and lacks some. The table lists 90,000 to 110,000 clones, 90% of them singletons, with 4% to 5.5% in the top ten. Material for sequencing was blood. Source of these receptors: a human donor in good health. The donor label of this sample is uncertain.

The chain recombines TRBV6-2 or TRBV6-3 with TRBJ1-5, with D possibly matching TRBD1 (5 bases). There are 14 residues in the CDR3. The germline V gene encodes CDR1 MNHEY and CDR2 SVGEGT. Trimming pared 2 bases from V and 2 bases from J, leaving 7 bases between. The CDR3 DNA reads TGTGCCAGCAGTTACGGAGGGGGCAATCAGCCCCAGCATTTT. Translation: CASSYGGGNQPQHF.

CDR3 nucleotide sequence: TGTGCCAGCAGCCAATCTGGTTTCCTTCCTAGAGATTACGGGGGGAACACCGGGGAGCTGTTTTTT. Translating gives CASSQSGFLPRDYGGNTGELFF. The V gene is TRBV14, the J gene TRBJ2-2; TRBD2 is a possible D gene (6 bases). The CDR3 covers 22 residues. Germline values: CDR1 SGHDN, CDR2 FVKESK. The ends were cut back, 2 bases at V and 1 base at J, with 29 bases in the middle.

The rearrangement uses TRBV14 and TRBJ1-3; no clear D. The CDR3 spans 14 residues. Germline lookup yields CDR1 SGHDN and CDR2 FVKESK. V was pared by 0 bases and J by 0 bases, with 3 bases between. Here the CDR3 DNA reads TGTGCCAGCAGCCAAGACCTCTCTGGAAACACCATATATTTT. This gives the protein CASSQDLSGNTIYF.

Written as DNA, the CDR3 is TGTGCCTGGAGTGCTGACAGACCAACTAATGAAAAACTGTTTTTT. The encoded protein is CAWSADRPTNEKLFF. This sequence joins TRBV30 and TRBJ1-4; maybe TRBD1 (5 bases). The germline V and J ends were trimmed by 1 base and 0 bases, with 9 bases remaining between them. Per germline, CDR1 GTSNPN and CDR2 SVGIG (reference sequence). This CDR3 has 15 residues. The complete variable domain, with remaining parts taken from reference TRBV30 and TRBJ1-4, reads SQTIHQWPATLVQPVGSPLSLECTVEGTSNPNLYWYRQAAGRGLQLLFYSVGIGQISSEVPQNLSASRPQDRQFILSSKKLLLSDSGFYLCAWSADRPTNEKLFFGSGTQLSVL.

The DNA for the CDR3 is TGTGCCAGCAGCCCCGGACAGAACTACGAGCAGTACTTC. It translates to CASSPGQNYEQYF. This chain connects TRBV5-4 to TRBJ2-7, with a tentative D call TRBD1 (6 bases). CDR1 SGHNT and CDR2 YYREEE come from the germline V gene (reference sequence). The CDR3 has 13 residues. V was clipped by 4 bases and J by 3 bases, with 11 bases between them.

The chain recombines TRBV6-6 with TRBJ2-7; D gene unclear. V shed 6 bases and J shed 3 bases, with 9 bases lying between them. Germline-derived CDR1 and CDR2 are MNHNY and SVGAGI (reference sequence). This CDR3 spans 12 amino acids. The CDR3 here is CASSPGYYEQYF. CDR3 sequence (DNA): TGTGCCAGCAGCCCTGGATACTACGAGCAGTACTTC.

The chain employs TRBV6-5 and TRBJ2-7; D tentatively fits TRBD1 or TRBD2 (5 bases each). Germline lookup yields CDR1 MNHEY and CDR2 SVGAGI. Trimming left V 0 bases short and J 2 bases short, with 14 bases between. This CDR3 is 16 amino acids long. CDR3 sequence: CASSYSFRDRPYEQYF. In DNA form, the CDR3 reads TGTGCCAGCAGTTACTCTTTCCGGGACCGACCCTACGAGCAGTACTTC.

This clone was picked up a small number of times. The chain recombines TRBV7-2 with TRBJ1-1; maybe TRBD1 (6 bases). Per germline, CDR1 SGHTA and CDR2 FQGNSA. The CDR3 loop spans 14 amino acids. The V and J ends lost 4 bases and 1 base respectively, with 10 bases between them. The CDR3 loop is CASSSRGGNTEAFF. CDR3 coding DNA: TGTGCCAGCAGCTCAAGGGGGGGGAACACTGAAGCTTTCTTT.

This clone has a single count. The DNA for the CDR3 is TGTGCCAGCAGCTTATTACGGGGACCTGAAGCTTTCTTT. Protein sequence: CASSLLRGPEAFF. The chain is built from TRBV7-9 and TRBJ1-1; a possible D gene is TRBD1 (5 bases). The germline V gene has CDR1 SEHNR and CDR2 FQNEAQ (reference sequence). The CDR3 length is 13 residues. V lost 2 bases to trimming and J lost 6 bases, with 10 bases between them. Together with reference TRBV7-9 and TRBJ1-1, the CDR3 gives the full variable domain: DTGVSQNPRHKITKRGQNVTFRCDPISEHNRLYWYRQTLGQGPEFLTYFQNEAQLEKSRLLSDRFSAERPKGSFSTLEIQRTEQGDSAMYLCASSLLRGPEAFFGQGTRLTVV.

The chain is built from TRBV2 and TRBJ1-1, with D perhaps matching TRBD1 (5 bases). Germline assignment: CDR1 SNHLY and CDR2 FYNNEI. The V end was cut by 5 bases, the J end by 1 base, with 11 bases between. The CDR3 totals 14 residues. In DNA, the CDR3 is TGTGCCAGCAGTTACGGGGGACGGAACACTGAAGCTTTCTTT. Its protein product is CASSYGGRNTEAFF.

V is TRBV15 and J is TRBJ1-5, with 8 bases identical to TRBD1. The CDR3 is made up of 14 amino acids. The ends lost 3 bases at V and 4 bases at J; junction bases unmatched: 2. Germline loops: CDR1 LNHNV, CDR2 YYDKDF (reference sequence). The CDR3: CATSRDRANQPQHF. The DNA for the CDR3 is TGTGCCACCAGCAGGGACAGGGCAAATCAGCCCCAGCATTTT.

The CDR3 is CASSVDGSSSYEQYF. In nucleotides, the CDR3 is TGTGCCAGCAGCGTAGACGGTAGCAGCTCCTACGAGCAGTACTTC. The gene calls are TRBV9 and TRBJ2-7; D gene ambiguous. There are 15 residues in the CDR3. V lost 0 bases, J lost 0 bases, and 10 bases lay in between. Germline lookup yields CDR1 SGDLS and CDR2 YYNGEE.

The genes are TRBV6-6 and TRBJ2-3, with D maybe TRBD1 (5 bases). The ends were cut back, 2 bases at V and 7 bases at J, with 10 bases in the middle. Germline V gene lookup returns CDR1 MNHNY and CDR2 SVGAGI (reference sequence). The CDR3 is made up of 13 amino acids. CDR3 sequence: CASSYGQGNTQYF. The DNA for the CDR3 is TGTGCCAGCAGTTACGGGCAGGGAAATACGCAGTATTTT.

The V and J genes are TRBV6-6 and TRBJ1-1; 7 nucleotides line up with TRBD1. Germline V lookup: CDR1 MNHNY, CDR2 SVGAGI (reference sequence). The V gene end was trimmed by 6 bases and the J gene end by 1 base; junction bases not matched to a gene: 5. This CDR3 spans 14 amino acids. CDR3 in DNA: TGTGCCAGCAGAACGGGGACAGCGAACACTGAAGCTTTCTTT. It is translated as CASRTGTANTEAFF.

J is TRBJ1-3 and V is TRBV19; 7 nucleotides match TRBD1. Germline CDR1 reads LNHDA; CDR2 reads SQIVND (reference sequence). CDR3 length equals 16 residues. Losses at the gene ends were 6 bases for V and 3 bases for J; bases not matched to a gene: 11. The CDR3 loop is CASSSRGGASGNTIYF. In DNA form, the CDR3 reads TGTGCCAGTAGCAGCAGGGGGGGCGCAAGTGGAAACACCATATATTTT.

CDR3 nucleotide sequence: TGTGCCAGCAGTGAAGCCGCGGCTAGCGGGGGGGCCAAAGATACGCAGTATTTT. Translating it yields CASSEAAASGGAKDTQYF. V and J are TRBV6-1 and TRBJ2-3; 12 bases fit TRBD2. In germline, CDR1 is MNHNS, CDR2 SASEGT. Trimming took 0 bases from V and 5 from J; bases not matched to a gene: 9. CDR3 length: 18 amino acids.

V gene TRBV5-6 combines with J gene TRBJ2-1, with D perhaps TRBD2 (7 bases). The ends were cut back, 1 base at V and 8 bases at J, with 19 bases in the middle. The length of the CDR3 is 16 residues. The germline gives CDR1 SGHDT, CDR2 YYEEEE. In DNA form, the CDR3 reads TGTGCCAGCAGCTTGTACGGCGGGTGGGGGGGCGATGAGCAGTTCTTC. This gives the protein CASSLYGGWGGDEQFF.

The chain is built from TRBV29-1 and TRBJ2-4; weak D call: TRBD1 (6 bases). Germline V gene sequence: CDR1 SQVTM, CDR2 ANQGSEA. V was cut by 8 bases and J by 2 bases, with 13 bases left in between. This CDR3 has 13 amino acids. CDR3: CSTLQGTKNIQYF. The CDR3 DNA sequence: TGCAGCACGTTACAGGGAACCAAAAACATTCAGTACTTC.

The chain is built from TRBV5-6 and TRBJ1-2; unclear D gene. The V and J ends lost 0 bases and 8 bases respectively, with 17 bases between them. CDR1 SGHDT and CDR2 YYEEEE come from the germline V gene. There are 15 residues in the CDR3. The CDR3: CASSLDGPRSGGYTF. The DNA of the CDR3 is TGTGCCAGCAGCTTGGACGGCCCGAGAAGTGGAGGCTACACCTTC. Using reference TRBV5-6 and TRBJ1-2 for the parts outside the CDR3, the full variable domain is DAGVTQSPTHLIKTRGQQVTLRCSPKSGHDTVSWYQQALGQGPQFIFQYYEEEERQRGNFPDRFSGHQFPNYSSELNVNALLLGDSALYLCASSLDGPRSGGYTFGSGTRLTVV.

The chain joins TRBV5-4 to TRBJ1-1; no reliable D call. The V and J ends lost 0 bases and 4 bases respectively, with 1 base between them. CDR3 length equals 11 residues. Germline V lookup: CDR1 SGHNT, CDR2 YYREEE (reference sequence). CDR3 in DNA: TGTGCCAGCAGCTTGGGCACTGAAGCTTTCTTT. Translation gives CASSLGTEAFF.

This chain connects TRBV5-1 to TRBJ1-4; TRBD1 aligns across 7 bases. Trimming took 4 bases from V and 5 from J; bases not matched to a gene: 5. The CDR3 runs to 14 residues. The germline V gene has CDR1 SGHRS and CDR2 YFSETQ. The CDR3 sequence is CASSTGTVNEKLFF. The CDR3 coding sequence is TGCGCCAGCAGCACCGGGACAGTGAATGAAAAACTGTTTTTT.

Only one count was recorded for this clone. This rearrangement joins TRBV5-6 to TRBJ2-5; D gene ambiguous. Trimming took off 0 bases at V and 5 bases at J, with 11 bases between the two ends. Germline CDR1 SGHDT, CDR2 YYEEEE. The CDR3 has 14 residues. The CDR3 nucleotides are TGTGCCAGCAGCTTGGAGGCTAGATGGGAGACCCAGTACTTC. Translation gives CASSLEARWETQYF.

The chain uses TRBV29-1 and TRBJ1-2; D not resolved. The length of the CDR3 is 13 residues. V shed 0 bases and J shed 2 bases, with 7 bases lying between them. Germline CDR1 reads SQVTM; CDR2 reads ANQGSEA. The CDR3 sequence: CSVEDYLNYGYTF. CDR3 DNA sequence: TGCAGCGTTGAAGATTACCTGAACTATGGCTACACCTTC.

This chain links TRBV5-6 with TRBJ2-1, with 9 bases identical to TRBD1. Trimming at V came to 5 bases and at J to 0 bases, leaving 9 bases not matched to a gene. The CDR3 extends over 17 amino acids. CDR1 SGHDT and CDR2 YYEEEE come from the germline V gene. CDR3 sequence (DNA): TGTGCCAGCAGGAAACAGGGGGCGCGGAGCTCCTACAATGAGCAGTTCTTC. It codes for CASRKQGARSSYNEQFF.

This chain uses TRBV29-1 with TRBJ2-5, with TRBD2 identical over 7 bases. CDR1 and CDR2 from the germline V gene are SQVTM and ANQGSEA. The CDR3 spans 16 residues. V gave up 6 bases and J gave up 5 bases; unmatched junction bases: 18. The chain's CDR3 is CSVRPLTGVGGETQYF. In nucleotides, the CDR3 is TGCAGCGTGCGCCCCCTAACGGGGGTCGGGGGGGAGACCCAGTACTTC. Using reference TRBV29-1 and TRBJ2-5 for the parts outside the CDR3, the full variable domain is SAVISQKPSRDICQRGTSLTIQCQVDSQVTMMFWYRQQPGQSLTLIATANQGSEATYESGFVIDKFPISRPNLTFSTLTVSNMSPEDSSIYLCSVRPLTGVGGETQYFGPGTRLLVL.

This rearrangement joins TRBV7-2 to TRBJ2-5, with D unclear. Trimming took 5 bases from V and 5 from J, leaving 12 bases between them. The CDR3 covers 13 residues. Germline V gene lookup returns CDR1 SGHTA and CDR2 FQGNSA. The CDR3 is CASSTQVLETQYF. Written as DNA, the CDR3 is TGTGCCAGCAGCACACAAGTGCTCGAGACCCAGTACTTC.

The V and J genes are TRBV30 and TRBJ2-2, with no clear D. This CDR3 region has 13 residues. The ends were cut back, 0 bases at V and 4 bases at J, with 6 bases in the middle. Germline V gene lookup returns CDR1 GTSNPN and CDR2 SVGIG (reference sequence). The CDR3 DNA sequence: TGTGCCTGGAGTGTCGAAATCACCGGGGAGCTGTTTTTT. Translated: CAWSVEITGELFF. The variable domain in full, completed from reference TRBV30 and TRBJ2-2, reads SQTIHQWPATLVQPVGSPLSLECTVEGTSNPNLYWYRQAAGRGLQLLFYSVGIGQISSEVPQNLSASRPQDRQFILSSKKLLLSDSGFYLCAWSVEITGELFFGEGSRLTVL.